Listed below are T cell receptor beta chains from one sample, sequenced in a study of post-analysis software for immune sequencing data. TCRdb recomputed calls from the PCR reads with MiXCR, one row per CDR3 protein. The sample lists 380,000 or so distinct CDR3 sequences; less than 40% were seen once. The specimen sequenced was blood. These receptor sequences come from a girl aged 10 to 17 with multiple sclerosis. Each CDR3 is given with its conserved first and last residue. D genes are given only for firm matches. Size values are once, few and many counts, or a class for expanded clones, and some rows have none.

>.|TRBV3-1|15|TRBJ2-1|.
TGTGCCAGCAGCCATCAGGGGTTCTCCTACAATGAGCAGTTCTTC
CASSHQGFSYNEQFF
>TRBD2|TRBV7-2|16|TRBJ2-4|few
TGTGCCAGCAGCTTAACGACGGGCGGGGGCAAAAACATTCAGTACTTC
CASSLTTGGGKNIQYF
>TRBD2|TRBV13|16|TRBJ2-3|.
TGTGCCAGCAGCTACCGAGCGGGGAGGGGCACAGATACGCAGTATTTT
CASSYRAGRGTDTQYF
>TRBD1|TRBV20-1|14|TRBJ1-1|.
TGCAGTGCTAGACCCGGGACAGGGGTGACTGAAGCTTTCTTT
CSARPGTGVTEAFF
>.|TRBV20-1|15|TRBJ2-1|.
TGCAGTGCTAGAGATATCGGGGGAGCACGCAATGAGCAGTTCTTC
CSARDIGGARNEQFF
>.|TRBV20-1|16|TRBJ2-1|.
TGCAGTGCTAGCAAATCCCGGACTACAGCCTACAATGAGCAGTTCTTC
CSASKSRTTAYNEQFF
>.|TRBV7-2|16|TRBJ2-7|few
TGTGCCAGCAGCCCGTCGAAAGGCCCAGACTGGTGGGAGCAGTACTTC
CASSPSKGPDWWEQYF
>.|TRBV5-1|14|TRBJ1-2|few
TGCGCCAGCAGCTTCGGGGGGCTGGACTATGGCTACACCTTC
CASSFGGLDYGYTF
>.|TRBV7-9|14|TRBJ1-1|many
TGTGCCAGCAGCTTAGGTTTGCAAACCACTGAAGCTTTCTTT
CASSLGLQTTEAFF
>.|TRBV10-2|13|TRBJ1-5|few
TGCGCCAGCAGTGTCAACCGCAATCAGCCCCAGCATTTT
CASSVNRNQPQHF
>.|TRBV7-8|13|TRBJ1-4|.
TGTGCCAGCAGCATCGGGGCAAATGAAAAACTGTTTTTT
CASSIGANEKLFF
>.|TRBV4-2|14|TRBJ1-2|.
TGTGCCAGCAGCCAAGCTAGGGCGACCGATGGCTACACCTTC
CASSQARATDGYTF
>TRBD2|TRBV5-1|16|TRBJ2-1|few
TGCGCCAGCAGCTATAGCGGGGATCGCTCCTACAATGAGCAGTTCTTC
CASSYSGDRSYNEQFF
>TRBD1|TRBV10-2|13|TRBJ2-7|.
TGCGCCAGCAGAGGGACAGCGAGCTACGAGCAGTACTTC
CASRGTASYEQYF
>TRBD2|TRBV3-1|16|TRBJ2-1|few
TGTGCCAGCAGCCCTAGACTAGCGAGCTCCTACAATGAGCAGTTCTTC
CASSPRLASSYNEQFF
>.|TRBV29-1|12|TRBJ1-1|.
TGCAGCGTTGATAACGGGGGCACTGAAGCTTTCTTT
CSVDNGGTEAFF
>TRBD1|TRBV20-1|14|TRBJ1-2|.
TGCAGTGCTTACCAAGGACAGGCAAGATATGGCTACACCTTC
CSAYQGQARYGYTF
>.|TRBV6-9|11|TRBJ1-1|.
TGTGCCAGCGGGGGGGGGGCTGAAGCTTTCTTT
CASGGGAEAFF
>.|TRBV7-2|14|TRBJ1-2|few
TGTGCCAGCAGCCCCCTGACAGGCGGCTATGGCTACACCTTC
CASSPLTGGYGYTF
>.|TRBV7-8|15|TRBJ1-6|.
TGTGCCAGCAGCTTAAAAGCGTGGGGGAATTCACCCCTCCACTTT
CASSLKAWGNSPLHF
>.|TRBV12-3/TRBV12-4|16|TRBJ2-6|.
TGTGCCAGCAGTTTACCCCAATACGTCGGGGCCAACGTCCTGACTTTC
CASSLPQYVGANVLTF
>.|TRBV29-1|15|TRBJ2-3|.
TGCAGCCTACAAGGAACATACCCTAGCACAGATACGCAGTATTTT
CSLQGTYPSTDTQYF
>TRBD2|TRBV27|14|TRBJ2-7|few
TGTGCCAGCAGTCCGAGCGGGGTAAAATACGAGCAGTACTTC
CASSPSGVKYEQYF
>.|TRBV20-1|15|TRBJ2-1|.
TGCAGTGCTATCCAAGACTCCTCGTGGATCAATGAGCAGTTCTTC
CSAIQDSSWINEQFF
>.|TRBV12-5|16|TRBJ2-7|.
TGTGCTAGTGGTTTAGGAAGGCAAAGGAATCCCTACGAGCAGTACTTC
CASGLGRQRNPYEQYF
>.|TRBV29-1|15|TRBJ2-1|few
TGCAGCGTTGATATTAAGGGGGGGGGGTACAATGAGCAGTTCTTC
CSVDIKGGGYNEQFF
>TRBD2|TRBV11-2|15|TRBJ2-7|.
TGTGCCAGCAGGGAGGGACTAGCGGTCTCCTACGAGCAGTACTTC
CASREGLAVSYEQYF
>.|TRBV4-2|19|TRBJ2-1|few
TGTGCCAGCAGCCAAGATAATTTCGGACTCTATTTCTCCTACAATGAGCAGTTCTTC
CASSQDNFGLYFSYNEQFF
>.|TRBV10-1|15|TRBJ2-5|.
TGCGCCAGCAGGCCCCCCCGGAGGGGGAGAGAGACCCAGTACTTC
CASRPPRRGRETQYF
>.|TRBV7-2|16|TRBJ2-7|.
TGTGCCAGCAGCTCCCGCCGAGGGGGTTCCCCCTACGAGCAGTACTTC
CASSSRRGGSPYEQYF
>.|TRBV7-3|16|TRBJ2-6|few
TGTGCCAGCAGCGCCCTTTTAGGCTCTGGGGCCAACGTCCTGACTTTC
CASSALLGSGANVLTF
>TRBD2|TRBV5-5|16|TRBJ2-7|.
TGTGCCAGCAGCTTGGTTCCAGCGGGGGGGCCGAACGAGCAGTACTTC
CASSLVPAGGPNEQYF
>.|TRBV7-9|12|TRBJ1-1|once
TGTGCCAGCAGACAGGACAGACTTGAAGCTTTCTTT
CASRQDRLEAFF
>.|TRBV5-1|14|TRBJ2-3|few
TGCGCCAGCAGCAAAGGACAGCCCACAGATACGCAGTATTTT
CASSKGQPTDTQYF
>.|TRBV7-2|14|TRBJ1-5|.
TGTGCCAGCAGCCTAACCCGGGTAAATCAGCCCCAGCATTTT
CASSLTRVNQPQHF
>.|TRBV5-1|15|TRBJ2-3|few
TGCGCCAGCCAGTGGGGGGGCCTCAGCACAGATACTCAGTATTTT
CASQWGGLSTDTQYF
>.|TRBV7-6|14|TRBJ2-1|.
TGTGCCAGCAGCTCCGGGGCTGAGGAGCTAGAGCAGTTCTTC
CASSSGAEELEQFF
>.|TRBV12-3/TRBV12-4|16|TRBJ1-6|few
TGTGCCAGCAGTTCACCCGAGACCGGCTATAATTCACCCCTCCACTTT
CASSSPETGYNSPLHF
>.|TRBV30|12|TRBJ2-7|.
TGTGCCTGGACAGGGGACTCCTACGAGCAGTACTTC
CAWTGDSYEQYF
>TRBD2|TRBV7-2|15|TRBJ2-3|many
TGTGCCAGCAGTGCTGGGCTAGCGGGGACAGATACGCAGTATTTT
CASSAGLAGTDTQYF
>.|TRBV7-9|17|TRBJ1-1|.
TGTGCCAGCAGCCCATCACAGGGTTTAAGCGAAATCACTGAAGCTTTCTTT
CASSPSQGLSEITEAFF
>.|TRBV28|16|TRBJ1-5|.
TGTGCCAGCAGTTTACCTCTTTTCAATAGCAATCAGCCCCAGCATTTT
CASSLPLFNSNQPQHF
>.|TRBV9|13|TRBJ1-2|few
TGTGCCAGCACCATGGGGGAGGACTATGGCTACACCTTC
CASTMGEDYGYTF